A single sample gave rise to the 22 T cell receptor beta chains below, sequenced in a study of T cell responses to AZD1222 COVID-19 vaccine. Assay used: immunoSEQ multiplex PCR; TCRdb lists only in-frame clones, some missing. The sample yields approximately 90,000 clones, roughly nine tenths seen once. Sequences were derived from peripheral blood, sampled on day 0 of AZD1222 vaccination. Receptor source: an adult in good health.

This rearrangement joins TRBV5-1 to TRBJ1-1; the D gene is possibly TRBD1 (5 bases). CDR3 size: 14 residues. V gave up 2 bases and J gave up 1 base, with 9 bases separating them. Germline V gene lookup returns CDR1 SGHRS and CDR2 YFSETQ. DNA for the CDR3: TGCGCCAGCAGCTTTTCCGGGGGGAACACTGAAGCTTTCTTT. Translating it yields CASSFSGGNTEAFF.

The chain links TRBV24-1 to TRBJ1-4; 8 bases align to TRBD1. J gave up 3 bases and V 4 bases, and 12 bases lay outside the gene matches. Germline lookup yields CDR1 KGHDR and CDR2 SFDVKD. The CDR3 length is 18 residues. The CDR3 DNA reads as TGTGCCACCAGTGACCGGGACAGGCTCAAGGACCCTAATGAAAAACTGTTTTTT. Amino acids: CATSDRDRLKDPNEKLFF.

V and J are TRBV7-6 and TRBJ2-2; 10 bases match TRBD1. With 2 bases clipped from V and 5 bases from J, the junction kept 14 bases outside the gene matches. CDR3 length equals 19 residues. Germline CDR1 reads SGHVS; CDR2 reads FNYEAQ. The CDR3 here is CASSLLGGTGASRTGELFF. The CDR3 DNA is TGTGCCAGCAGCTTATTGGGTGGGACAGGGGCCTCGCGGACCGGGGAGCTGTTTTTT.

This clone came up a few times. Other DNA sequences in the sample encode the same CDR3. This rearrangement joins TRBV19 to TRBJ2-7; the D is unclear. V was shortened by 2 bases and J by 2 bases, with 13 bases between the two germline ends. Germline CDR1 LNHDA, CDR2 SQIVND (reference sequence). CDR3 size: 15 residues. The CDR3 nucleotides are TGTGCCAGTAGTATATACTCGCCAGGTCCCTACGAGCAGTACTTC. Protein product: CASSIYSPGPYEQYF.

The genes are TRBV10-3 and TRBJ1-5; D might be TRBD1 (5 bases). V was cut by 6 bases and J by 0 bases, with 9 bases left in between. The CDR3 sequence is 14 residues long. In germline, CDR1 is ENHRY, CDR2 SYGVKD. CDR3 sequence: CAIRGTDSNQPQHF. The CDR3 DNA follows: TGTGCCATCAGGGGGACGGATAGCAATCAGCCCCAGCATTTT.

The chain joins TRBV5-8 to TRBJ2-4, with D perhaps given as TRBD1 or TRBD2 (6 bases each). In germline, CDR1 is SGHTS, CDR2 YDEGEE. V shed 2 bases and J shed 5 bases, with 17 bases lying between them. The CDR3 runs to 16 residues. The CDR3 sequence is CASSLSEGGRENIQYF. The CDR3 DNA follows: TGTGCCAGCAGCTTAAGCGAGGGGGGCCGGGAAAACATTCAGTACTTC.

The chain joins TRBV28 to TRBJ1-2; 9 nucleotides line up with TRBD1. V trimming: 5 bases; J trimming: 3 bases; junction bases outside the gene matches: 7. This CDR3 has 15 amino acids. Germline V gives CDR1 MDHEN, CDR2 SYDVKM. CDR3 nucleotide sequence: TGTGCCAGCAGTCCCTATGGACAGGGGTACTATGGCTACACCTTC. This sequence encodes CASSPYGQGYYGYTF.

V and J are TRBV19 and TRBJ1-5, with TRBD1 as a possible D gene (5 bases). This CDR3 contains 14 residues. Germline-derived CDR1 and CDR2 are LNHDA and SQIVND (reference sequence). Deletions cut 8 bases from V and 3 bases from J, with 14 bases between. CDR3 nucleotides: TGTGCCAGTTGGTCGACAGCTTACAATCAGCCCCAGCATTTT. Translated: CASWSTAYNQPQHF.

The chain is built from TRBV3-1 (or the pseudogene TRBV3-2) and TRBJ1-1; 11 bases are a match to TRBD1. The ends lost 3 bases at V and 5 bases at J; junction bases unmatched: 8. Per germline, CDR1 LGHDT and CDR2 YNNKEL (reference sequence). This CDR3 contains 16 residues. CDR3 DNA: TGTGCCAGCAGCCATGGACAGGGGGCACCTAATACTGAAGCTTTCTTT. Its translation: CASSHGQGAPNTEAFF.

The CDR3 loop is CATSRDRQGSNQPQHF. The DNA of the CDR3 is TGTGCCACCAGCAGAGATCGTCAGGGTAGCAATCAGCCCCAGCATTTT. The chain links TRBV15 to TRBJ1-5; D is perhaps TRBD1 (5 bases). The V gene's germline CDR1 is LNHNV and CDR2 YYDKDF (reference sequence). CDR3 length: 16 amino acids. Between the trimmed V and J ends, which lost 0 bases and 0 bases, there was a span of 9 bases.

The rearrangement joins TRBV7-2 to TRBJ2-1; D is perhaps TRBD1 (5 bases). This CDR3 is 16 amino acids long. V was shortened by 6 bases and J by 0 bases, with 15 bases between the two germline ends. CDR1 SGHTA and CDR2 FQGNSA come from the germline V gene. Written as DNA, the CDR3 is TGTGCCAGCAGTGCCACAGGACCAGGCTCCTACAATGAGCAGTTCTTC. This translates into CASSATGPGSYNEQFF.

The CDR3 DNA sequence: TGTGCCAGCAGTGACCAGGGGGAAAAGACCCAGTACTTC. Its protein is CASSDQGEKTQYF. The genes are TRBV2 and TRBJ2-5, with TRBD1 matching over 7 bases. With V trimmed by 3 bases and J by 6 bases, 4 bases remained unmatched. Germline V gene lookup returns CDR1 SNHLY and CDR2 FYNNEI. The CDR3 totals 13 residues. Variable domain in full (rest from reference TRBV2 and TRBJ2-5): EPEVTQTPSHQVTQMGQEVILRCVPISNHLYFYWYRQILGQKVEFLVSFYNNEISEKSEIFDDQFSVERPDGSNFTLKIRSTKLEDSAMYFCASSDQGEKTQYFGPGTRLLVL.

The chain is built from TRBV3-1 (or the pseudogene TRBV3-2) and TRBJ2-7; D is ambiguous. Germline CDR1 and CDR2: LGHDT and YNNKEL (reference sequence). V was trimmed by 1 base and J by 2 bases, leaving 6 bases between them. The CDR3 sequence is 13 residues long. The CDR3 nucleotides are TGTGCCAGCAGCCAAGTTCCAGCCTACGAGCAGTACTTC. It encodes CASSQVPAYEQYF.

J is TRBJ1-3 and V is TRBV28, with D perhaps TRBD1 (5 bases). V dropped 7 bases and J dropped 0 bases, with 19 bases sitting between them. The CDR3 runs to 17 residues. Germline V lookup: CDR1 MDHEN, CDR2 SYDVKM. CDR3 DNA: TGTGCCAGCATGGGGCCAAGACAGCACACCTCTGGAAACACCATATATTTT. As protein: CASMGPRQHTSGNTIYF.

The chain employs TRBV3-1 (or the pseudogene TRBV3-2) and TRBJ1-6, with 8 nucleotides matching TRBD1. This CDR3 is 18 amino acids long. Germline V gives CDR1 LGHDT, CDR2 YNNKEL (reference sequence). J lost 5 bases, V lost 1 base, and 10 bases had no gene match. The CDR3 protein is CASSQVGTGTGDNSPLHF. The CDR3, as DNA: TGTGCCAGCAGCCAAGTGGGGACCGGGACAGGCGATAATTCACCCCTCCACTTT.

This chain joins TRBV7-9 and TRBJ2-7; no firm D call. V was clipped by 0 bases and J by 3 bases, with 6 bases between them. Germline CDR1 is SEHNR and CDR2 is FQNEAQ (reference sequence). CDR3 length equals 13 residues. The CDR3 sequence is CASSLAASYEQYF. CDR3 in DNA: TGTGCCAGCAGCTTAGCGGCCAGCTACGAGCAGTACTTC.

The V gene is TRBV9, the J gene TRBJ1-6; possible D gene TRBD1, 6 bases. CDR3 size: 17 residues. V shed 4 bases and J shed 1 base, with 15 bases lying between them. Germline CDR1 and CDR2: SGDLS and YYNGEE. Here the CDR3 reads CASSTSGGLSYNSPLHF. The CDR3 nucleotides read TGTGCCAGCAGCACCTCCGGGGGCTTGTCCTATAATTCACCCCTCCACTTT. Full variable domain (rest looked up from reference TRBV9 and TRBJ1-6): DSGVTQTPKHLITATGQRVTLRCSPRSGDLSVYWYQQSLDQGLQFLIQYYNGEERAKGNILERFSAQQFPDLHSELNLSSLELGDSALYFCASSTSGGLSYNSPLHFGNGTRLTVT.

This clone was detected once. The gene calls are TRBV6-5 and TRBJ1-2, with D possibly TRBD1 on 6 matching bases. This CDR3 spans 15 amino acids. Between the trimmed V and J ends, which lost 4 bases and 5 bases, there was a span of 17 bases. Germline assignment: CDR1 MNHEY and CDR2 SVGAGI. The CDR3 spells CASSSGTLSPYGYTF. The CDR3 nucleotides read TGTGCCAGCAGTTCCGGGACACTAAGCCCTTATGGCTACACCTTC.

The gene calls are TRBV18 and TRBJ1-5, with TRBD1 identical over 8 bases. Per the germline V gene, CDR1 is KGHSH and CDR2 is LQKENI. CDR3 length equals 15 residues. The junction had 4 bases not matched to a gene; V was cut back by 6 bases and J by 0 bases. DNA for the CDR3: TGTGCCAGCTCGCGGACAGGGTTTAGCAATCAGCCCCAGCATTTT. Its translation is CASSRTGFSNQPQHF.

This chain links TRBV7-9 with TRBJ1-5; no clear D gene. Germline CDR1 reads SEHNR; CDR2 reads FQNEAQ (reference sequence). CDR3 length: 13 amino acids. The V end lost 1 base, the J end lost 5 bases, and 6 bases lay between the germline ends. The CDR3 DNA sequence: TGTGCCAGCAGCTTAGGAGGATATCAGCCCCAGCATTTT. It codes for CASSLGGYQPQHF.

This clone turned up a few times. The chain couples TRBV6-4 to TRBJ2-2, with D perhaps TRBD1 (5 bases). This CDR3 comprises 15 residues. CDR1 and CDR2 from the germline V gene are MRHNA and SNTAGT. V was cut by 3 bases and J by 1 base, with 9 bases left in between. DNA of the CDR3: TGTGCCAGCAGTGAAGGGGCAGGGAACACCGGGGAGCTGTTTTTT. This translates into CASSEGAGNTGELFF.

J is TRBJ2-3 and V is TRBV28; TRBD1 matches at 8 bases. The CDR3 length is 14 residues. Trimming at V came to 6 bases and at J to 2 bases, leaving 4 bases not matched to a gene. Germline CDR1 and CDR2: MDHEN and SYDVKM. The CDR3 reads CASSPGGPTDTQYF. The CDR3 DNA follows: TGTGCCAGCAGCCCAGGGGGCCCCACAGATACGCAGTATTTT.